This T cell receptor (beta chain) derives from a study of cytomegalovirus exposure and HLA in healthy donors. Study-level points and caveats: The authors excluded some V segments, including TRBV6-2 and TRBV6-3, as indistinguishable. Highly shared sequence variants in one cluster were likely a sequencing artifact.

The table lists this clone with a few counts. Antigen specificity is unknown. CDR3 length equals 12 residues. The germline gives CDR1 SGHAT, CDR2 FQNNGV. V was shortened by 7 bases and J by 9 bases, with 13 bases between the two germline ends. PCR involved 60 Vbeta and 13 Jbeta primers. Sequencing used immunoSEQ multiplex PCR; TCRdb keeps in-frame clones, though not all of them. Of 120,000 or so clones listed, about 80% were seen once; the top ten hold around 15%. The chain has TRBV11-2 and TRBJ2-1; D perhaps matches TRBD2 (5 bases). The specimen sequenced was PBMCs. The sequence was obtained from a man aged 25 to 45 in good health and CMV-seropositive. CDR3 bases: TGTGCCAGCACCATATCCCGGGGTGAGCAGTTCTTC. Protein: CASTISRGEQFF.